What follows is one T cell receptor (beta chain) and its context. In its sample, this clonotype was seen many times. The target of this receptor is not known. No much larger clone is present one base from it, and per-base qualities are unavailable. The data are from a study of early T cells in non-severe SARS-CoV-2 infection (dated by TCRdb to the early 2020s). Regarding the complete study: Because TCR sequencing relied on bulk RNA taken from unsorted whole blood, pairing of alpha and beta chains was not possible.

Set within a cohort of healthcare workers in London, UK, this nested case-control study involved weekly PCR testing of nasopharyngeal swabs along with blood sampling. Healthcare workers were recruited during the week of the UK lockdown, between 23 and 31 March 2020, and followed weekly for up to about 15 weeks. Findings and caveats that apply to the study as a whole: VDJdb matching was skewed toward anti-spike CD8 responses and likely underestimated virus-specific expansions by missing private and CD4 specificities.

The library was produced with 5' RACE. The reads were generated on a NextSeq 500. In the TCR library protocol, unique molecular identifiers were attached to individual cDNA molecules to correct for PCR bias and sequencing error. Sequencing covered both TCR alpha and beta chains, and within each sample the abundances of alpha and beta sequences were tightly co-correlated. On the authors' methods: V gene, J gene and CDR3 annotation of TCR sequences was performed with Decombinator V4. Expanded TCRs were defined as changing significantly between any two time points under a Poisson model with p below 0.0001. TCR abundances were normalised to the total number of TCRs sequenced in each sample and reported as counts per million. TRAV1-2 paired with TRAJ12, TRAJ20 or TRAJ33 defined MAIT TCRs, while TRAV10 paired with TRAJ18 defined iNKT TCRs. VDJdb, accessed on 1 November 2021, was searched for TCRs annotated for CMV, EBV and SARS-CoV-2, and TCRs annotated for more than one antigen were excluded. TCRdb trimmed public reads at Q25 via fastp, called clones via MiXCR and kept in-frame beta chains. Duplicate CDR3 protein sequences are folded into a single record with the most common DNA and genes. The V and J calls follow TCRdb's processing rather than the paper's. A total of more than 35,000 distinct CDR3 sequences appear in this sample, 3.5% to 5% of them only once. The top ten clones comprise around 16% of the sample.

Taken from the germline V gene, the CDR1 and CDR2 loops are SGHTA and FQGNSA. V and J are truncated by 1 base and 2 bases respectively, leaving an intervening sequence of 8 bases. The CDR3 runs 14 residues from the cysteine to the phenylalanine. Left in the record is the CDR3 DNA by itself, 42 bases read in frame from the first base. The sequence was collected from an adult who was a healthcare worker with PCR-confirmed SARS-CoV-2 infection or an uninfected control (not recorded which). The sample consisted of whole blood. The chain was built from TRBV7-2 and TRBJ1-1, and possibly TRBD1, on 5 matching bases. At the DNA level, the sequence is TGTGCCAGCAGCTTAGGGGGCCTAAACACTGAAGCTTTCTTT. The encoded protein is CASSLGGLNTEAFF.